The TCR beta chain described here comes from a study of T-cell memory formation after mild COVID-19. In TCRdb, the 5' RACE reads were re-called with MiXCR into one record per CDR3 protein. This sample carries 150,000 to 200,000 distinct CDR3 sequences, roughly 14% of them seen once, and the ten largest clones take 13% to 15%. Trimming took 6 bases from V and 5 from J; bases not matched to a gene: 4. This CDR3 has 14 residues. The chain is built from TRBV12-3 or TRBV12-4 and TRBJ1-6, with TRBD1 matching over 7 bases. The origin of this receptor is an adult woman who had mild COVID-19 (a few samples of this study predate the infection). Cell type and time point are not known. The sample was PBMCs or a T cell subset sorted from them (not recorded which). This CDR3 is CASRRTGNNSPLHF. DNA for the CDR3: TGTGCCAGCAGGCGGACAGGAAATAATTCACCCCTCCACTTT.